The 16 T cell receptor beta chains presented below share a single source sample, sequenced in a study of PD-L1 blockade in urothelial cancer. Time point reported: peripheral blood 6 weeks after treatment start. Profiling relied on immunoSEQ multiplex PCR, and the TCRdb table lists in-frame clones only, not all of them. The sample shows about 41,000 clones, approximately 84% of them seen only once. Sequenced material: PBMCs, taken around atezolizumab (anti-PD-L1) treatment. The origin of the receptors is a man between 65 and 79 years old with urothelial cancer.

This chain joins TRBV27 and TRBJ2-7, with 7 positions matching TRBD1. The CDR3 runs 15 residues. The V gene's germline CDR1 is MNHEY and CDR2 SMNVEV (reference sequence). V dropped 4 bases and J dropped 5; count of bases not matched to a gene: 11. CDR3 nucleotide sequence: TGTGCCAGCAGTTGGGCCAGGCAGGGGGTAAACGAGCAGTACTTC. It codes for CASSWARQGVNEQYF.

This clone was recorded only once. The chain combines TRBV27 with TRBJ1-2; 8 positions agree with TRBD1. The CDR3 covers 14 residues. Germline assignment: CDR1 MNHEY and CDR2 SMNVEV (reference sequence). The V and J ends lost 3 bases and 4 bases, in that order; junction bases with no gene match: 4. The chain's CDR3 is CASSFGQGGYGYTF. CDR3 sequence (DNA): TGTGCCAGCAGTTTCGGACAGGGCGGCTATGGCTACACCTTC.

This chain connects TRBV15 to TRBJ2-1; maybe TRBD1 (5 bases). This CDR3 has 13 residues. V was clipped by 0 bases and J by 12 bases, with 12 bases between them. Per germline, CDR1 LNHNV and CDR2 YYDKDF (reference sequence). The CDR3 reads CATSRDLGVAQFF. As DNA, the CDR3 is TGTGCCACCAGCAGAGATTTAGGGGTTGCGCAGTTCTTC.

V and J are TRBV28 and TRBJ2-7; tentative D call: TRBD2 (6 bases). The CDR3 is 12 amino acids. The V gene's germline CDR1 is MDHEN and CDR2 SYDVKM. Trimming shortened V by 2 bases and J by 8 bases, and 10 bases separated the two germline ends. The CDR3 coding sequence is TGTGCCAGCAGTTTAAGTCTAGCGAAGCAGTACTTC. It translates to CASSLSLAKQYF. Together with reference TRBV28 and TRBJ2-7, the CDR3 gives the full variable domain: DVKVTQSSRYLVKRTGEKVFLECVQDMDHENMFWYRQDPGLGLRLIYFSYDVKMKEKGDIPEGYSVSREKKERFSLILESASTNQTSMYLCASSLSLAKQYFGPGTRLTVT.

The J gene is TRBJ2-1, the V gene TRBV28, with 9 bases lining up with TRBD2. Germline CDR1 is MDHEN and CDR2 is SYDVKM. This CDR3 contains 16 residues. The V segment lost 7 bases and the J segment 4 bases; nucleotides outside the gene matches: 11. CDR3 region: CASIPTGLAGYNEQFF. CDR3 in DNA: TGTGCCAGCATACCTACTGGTCTAGCGGGATACAATGAGCAGTTCTTC.

V gene TRBV5-1 combines with J gene TRBJ1-3, with D possibly matching TRBD1 (6 bases). Germline V lookup: CDR1 SGHRS, CDR2 YFSETQ. This CDR3 is built from 15 residues. V lost 0 bases, J lost 2 bases, and 9 bases lay in between. This CDR3 is CASSLAGGPGNTIYF. The CDR3 nucleotides are TGCGCCAGCAGCTTGGCCGGGGGGCCTGGAAACACCATATATTTT.

The table lists this clone with a count of one. This chain connects TRBV7-2 to TRBJ1-5; D is uncertain. CDR3 length equals 14 residues. Germline V CDR1 and CDR2: SGHTA, FQGNSA. With 5 bases removed from V and 3 bases from J, the gap between germline ends came to 11 bases. CDR3 nucleotides: TGTGCCAGCAGCCCGTGGACTAACAATCAGCCCCAGCATTTT. It is translated as CASSPWTNNQPQHF.

The chain combines TRBV11-1 with TRBJ2-7; 7 nucleotides line up with TRBD1. This CDR3 is 12 amino acids long. The germline CDR1 and CDR2 sequences are SGHAT and FQDESV (reference sequence). V lost 3 bases and J lost 5; bases outside the gene matches: 1. Here the CDR3 reads CASSFDRDEQYF. The CDR3 DNA is TGTGCCAGCAGCTTTGACAGGGACGAGCAGTACTTC.

V is TRBV28 and J is TRBJ1-5; 7 bases agree with TRBD1. CDR3 length: 15 amino acids. V gave up 3 bases and J gave up 6 bases; unmatched junction bases: 8. CDR1 and CDR2 (germline): MDHEN, SYDVKM. The CDR3: CASSFDREGSQPQHF. Here the CDR3 DNA reads TGTGCCAGCAGTTTCGACAGGGAAGGCAGTCAGCCCCAGCATTTT. The full variable domain, completed using reference TRBV28 and TRBJ1-5, is DVKVTQSSRYLVKRTGEKVFLECVQDMDHENMFWYRQDPGLGLRLIYFSYDVKMKEKGDIPEGYSVSREKKERFSLILESASTNQTSMYLCASSFDREGSQPQHFGDGTRLSIL.

The V and J genes are TRBV6-1 and TRBJ2-2, with 7 bases aligning to TRBD1. Germline lookup yields CDR1 MNHNS and CDR2 SASEGT. The V gene end was trimmed by 2 bases and the J gene end by 8 bases; junction bases not matched to a gene: 2. There are 13 residues in the CDR3. The CDR3 region has the DNA TGTGCCAGCAGTGAACGGGGACAGGGGGAGCTGTTTTTT. Protein sequence: CASSERGQGELFF.

The chain employs TRBV5-6 and TRBJ2-7; tentative D call: TRBD1 (5 bases). The V and J ends lost 1 base and 7 bases respectively, with 15 bases between them. Germline V gives CDR1 SGHDT, CDR2 YYEEEE. CDR3 size: 14 residues. CDR3 coding DNA: TGTGCCAGCAGCTTGTCATCGTGGGGCTTGGAGCAGTACTTC. This translates into CASSLSSWGLEQYF. Full variable domain (missing parts from reference TRBV5-6 and TRBJ2-7): DAGVTQSPTHLIKTRGQQVTLRCSPKSGHDTVSWYQQALGQGPQFIFQYYEEEERQRGNFPDRFSGHQFPNYSSELNVNALLLGDSALYLCASSLSSWGLEQYFGPGTRLTVT.

This clone was seen only a few times. The V and J genes are TRBV28 and TRBJ1-1; 11 nucleotides align to TRBD1. Germline CDR1 and CDR2: MDHEN and SYDVKM. This CDR3 has 15 residues. Trimming took 5 bases from V and 1 from J; bases not matched to a gene: 3. CDR3 nucleotides: TGTGCCAGCAGTGGAGGACAGGGGGCGAACACTGAAGCTTTCTTT. This codes for CASSGGQGANTEAFF.

This rearrangement joins TRBV30 to TRBJ2-3; a possible D gene is TRBD1 (6 bases). Trimming stripped 0 bases from V and 1 base from J, with 11 bases between. CDR3 size: 15 residues. The germline V gene encodes CDR1 GTSNPN and CDR2 SVGIG (reference sequence). CDR3 residues: CAWSVLGGGTDTQYF. The CDR3 region has the DNA TGTGCCTGGAGTGTACTTGGGGGCGGCACAGATACGCAGTATTTT.

The CDR3 reads CASSPGTANYGYTF. CDR3 bases: TGTGCCAGCAGTCCAGGAACCGCTAACTATGGCTACACCTTC. V is TRBV2 and J is TRBJ1-2; D uncertain. The CDR3 consists of 14 residues. Germline loops: CDR1 SNHLY, CDR2 FYNNEI. Trimming removed 5 bases from V and 0 bases from J, with 10 bases in between.

The chain carries TRBV6-5 and TRBJ2-6, with D maybe TRBD1 (6 bases). V gave up 8 bases and J gave up 2 bases, with 13 bases separating them. The CDR3 runs to 15 residues. CDR1 MNHEY and CDR2 SVGAGI come from the germline V gene. The CDR3 reads CASQTGTTGANVLTF. In DNA, the CDR3 is TGTGCCAGCCAAACCGGGACAACTGGGGCCAACGTCCTGACTTTC.

J is TRBJ2-7 and V is TRBV13; 7 nucleotides align to TRBD2. The CDR3 runs to 14 residues. CDR1 is PRHDT, CDR2 FYEKMQ, per germline (reference sequence). J was trimmed by 4 bases and V by 6 bases; bases with no gene match: 9. CDR3 DNA sequence: TGTGCCAGCAGGCCTGGACTAGAATTGTACGAGCAGTACTTC. Its translation: CASRPGLELYEQYF.